The 26 T cell receptor beta chains below were found in one sample sequenced in a study of control samples from healthy donors and cancer patients. The data were produced by immunoSEQ multiplex PCR, yet TCRdb's version contains in-frame clones alone and is incomplete. This table holds more than 75,000 clones, around nine tenths found once. Sequencing was carried out using PBMCs. The receptor set was obtained from a woman in her sixties or seventies with head and neck cancer.

The V gene is TRBV11-3, the J gene TRBJ2-2; D might be TRBD1 (6 bases). The CDR3 consists of 17 residues. Germline CDR1 is SGHNT and CDR2 is YENEEA. Trimming removed 5 bases from V and 7 bases from J, with 23 bases in between. The CDR3: CASSLVDGGADGGELFF. CDR3 nucleotides: TGTGCCAGCAGCCTTGTAGATGGGGGCGCCGACGGCGGGGAGCTGTTTTTT.

The gene calls are TRBV14 and TRBJ2-3; D is perhaps TRBD2 (5 bases). Deletions cut 0 bases from V and 0 bases from J, with 16 bases between. The length of the CDR3 is 18 residues. Germline V gene data show CDR1 as SGHDN and CDR2 as FVKESK. DNA for the CDR3: TGTGCCAGCAGCCAAGATATCGGGAACTTCCATAGCACAGATACGCAGTATTTT. It is translated as CASSQDIGNFHSTDTQYF.

V is TRBV25-1 and J is TRBJ1-2, with D possibly matching TRBD1 (6 bases). The CDR3 length is 13 residues. With 4 bases removed from V and 5 bases from J, the gap between germline ends came to 11 bases. Germline-derived CDR1 and CDR2 are MGHDK and SYGVNS. CDR3 region: CASSAPQGYGYTF. DNA for the CDR3: TGTGCCAGCAGTGCACCACAGGGTTATGGCTACACCTTC.

CDR3 nucleotide sequence: TGCGCCAGCAGCTCCCAGGGAACCGTCTCCTACGAGCAGTACTTC. Protein product: CASSSQGTVSYEQYF. The rearrangement joins TRBV5-1 to TRBJ2-7; perhaps TRBD1 as D (5 bases). The V end lost 3 bases, the J end lost 0 bases, and 13 bases lay between the germline ends. Germline CDR1 and CDR2: SGHRS and YFSETQ. CDR3 length equals 15 residues.

This clone was found a few times. The chain is built from TRBV7-9 and TRBJ2-3; 11 bases agree with TRBD2. Germline trimming cut 2 bases from V and 2 bases from J; bases unmatched to any gene: 9. This CDR3 is 18 amino acids long. CDR1 and CDR2 from the germline V gene are SEHNR and FQNEAQ (reference sequence). The CDR3 region is CASSLMSSGRYSTDTQYF. The DNA of the CDR3 is TGTGCCAGCAGCTTAATGTCTAGCGGGAGGTATTCCACAGATACGCAGTATTTT.

The genes are TRBV29-1 and TRBJ1-1; D remains unclear. The CDR3 runs 15 residues. Germline CDR1 SQVTM, CDR2 ANQGSEA. Trimming took 1 base from V and 2 from J, leaving 14 bases between them. CDR3 in amino acids: CSVEAAIRANTEAFF. In DNA, the CDR3 is TGCAGCGTTGAAGCTGCCATAAGGGCAAACACTGAAGCTTTCTTT.

In DNA, the CDR3 is TGTGCCAGCAGCTGGGACGCCCCGAACACCGGGGAGCTGTTTTTT. Translating it yields CASSWDAPNTGELFF. J is TRBJ2-2 and V is TRBV5-6; D could derive from TRBD1 or TRBD2 (5 bases each). CDR1 SGHDT and CDR2 YYEEEE come from the germline V gene. Trimming took off 3 bases at V and 0 bases at J, with 9 bases between the two ends. The CDR3 runs 15 residues.

The chain uses TRBV14 and TRBJ2-3; D gene ambiguous. This CDR3 comprises 13 residues. V gave up 4 bases and J gave up 6 bases, with 11 bases separating them. CDR1 is SGHDN and CDR2 is FVKESK in the germline V gene. The CDR3 sequence: CASSRQVTDTQYF. The CDR3 region has the DNA TGTGCCAGCAGCCGCCAAGTCACGGATACGCAGTATTTT.

The CDR3 is CASSPTGVDGNEQFF. In DNA form, the CDR3 reads TGTGCCAGCAGCCCGACGGGGGTTGACGGCAATGAGCAGTTCTTC. The chain is built from TRBV13 and TRBJ2-1; D may be TRBD2 (6 bases). The CDR3 spans 15 residues. Germline V gene lookup returns CDR1 PRHDT and CDR2 FYEKMQ (reference sequence). Trimming removed 5 bases from V and 6 bases from J, with 17 bases in between.

The chain is built from TRBV2 and TRBJ2-2; D may be TRBD1 or TRBD2 (6 bases each). CDR1 is SNHLY and CDR2 is FYNNEI in the germline V gene. The CDR3 loop spans 14 amino acids. Trimming removed 7 bases from V and 5 bases from J, with 14 bases in between. CDR3 sequence: CASKYREVTGELFF. The DNA for the CDR3 is TGTGCCAGCAAGTACAGGGAGGTGACCGGGGAGCTGTTTTTT.

V usage is TRBV7-2 and J usage is TRBJ1-1, with no clear D. Germline V lookup: CDR1 SGHTA, CDR2 FQGNSA. The CDR3 is 13 residues long. V lost 2 bases, J lost 2 bases, and 6 bases lay in between. Here the CDR3 DNA reads TGTGCCAGCAGCTTATGGGAAAACACTGAAGCTTTCTTT. Translation: CASSLWENTEAFF. The full variable domain, with the rest looked up from reference TRBV7-2 and TRBJ1-1, is GAGVSQSPSNKVTEKGKDVELRCDPISGHTALYWYRQSLGQGLEFLIYFQGNSAPDKSGLPSDRFSAERTGGSVSTLTIQRTQQEDSAVYLCASSLWENTEAFFGQGTRLTVV.

The chain couples TRBV25-1 to TRBJ1-2, with unresolved D. V lost 1 base and J 4 bases, leaving 13 bases between the germline ends. The CDR3 length is 15 residues. CDR1 is MGHDK and CDR2 is SYGVNS in the germline V gene. The CDR3 loop reads CASSELWGEGYGYTF. The DNA of the CDR3 is TGTGCCAGCAGTGAATTATGGGGAGAGGGCTATGGCTACACCTTC.

The chain is built from TRBV5-1 and TRBJ1-2; 10 bases map to TRBD1. The CDR3 totals 14 residues. The germline CDR1 and CDR2 sequences are SGHRS and YFSETQ. V lost 9 bases and J lost 7; bases outside the gene matches: 12. CDR3 loop: CATGDRQGASGYTF. The CDR3 nucleotides are TGCGCCACCGGCGATCGACAGGGGGCGAGTGGCTACACCTTC.

The chain is built from TRBV14 and TRBJ1-3; no firm D call. The germline CDR1 and CDR2 sequences are SGHDN and FVKESK. With 0 bases removed from V and 0 bases from J, the gap between germline ends came to 9 bases. CDR3 length equals 16 residues. The chain's CDR3 is CASSQDFRNSGNTIYF. For the CDR3, the DNA is TGTGCCAGCAGCCAAGATTTCAGGAACTCTGGAAACACCATATATTTT.

The chain recombines TRBV30 with TRBJ1-4; a possible D gene is TRBD1 (5 bases). The length of the CDR3 is 14 residues. Trimming took 5 bases from V and 3 from J, leaving 13 bases between them. Germline CDR1 reads GTSNPN; CDR2 reads SVGIG (reference sequence). The CDR3, as DNA: TGTGCCTGGGACTCGGGGGGAGCTAATGAAAAACTGTTTTTT. This gives the protein CAWDSGGANEKLFF.

V gene TRBV11-1 combines with J gene TRBJ1-1; D not resolved. Germline-derived CDR1 and CDR2 are SGHAT and FQDESV (reference sequence). Trimming removed 6 bases from V and 4 bases from J, with 12 bases in between. This CDR3 spans 13 amino acids. For the CDR3, the DNA is TGTGCCAGCAGTCAGACGGGCATCACTGAAGCTTTCTTT. Protein sequence: CASSQTGITEAFF.

The chain carries TRBV21-1 and TRBJ2-7. TRBV21-1 is a pseudogene. The CDR3 totals 15 residues. The DNA for the CDR3 is TGTGCCAGCAGCAAATCTTCGGACCCCGCGACCGAGCAGTACTTC. Translated: CASSKSSDPATEQYF.

This chain joins TRBV9 and TRBJ1-6; 8 nucleotides align to TRBD1. The CDR3 has 17 residues. Germline-derived CDR1 and CDR2 are SGDLS and YYNGEE. The V and J ends lost 4 bases and 7 bases, in that order; junction bases with no gene match: 13. The CDR3 nucleotides are TGTGCCAGCAGCCCCGGACAGGGAAGAAAAGGGAATTCACCCCTCCACTTT. Its protein product is CASSPGQGRKGNSPLHF.

The chain couples TRBV5-1 to TRBJ2-7; D tentatively reads TRBD1 or TRBD2 (5 bases each). In germline, CDR1 is SGHRS, CDR2 YFSETQ. The CDR3 spans 18 residues. Deletions cut 0 bases from V and 0 bases from J, with 19 bases between. The CDR3 region has the DNA TGCGCCAGCAGCTTGGCCCCCGCTGGGGGATCCTCCTCCTACGAGCAGTACTTC. This gives the protein CASSLAPAGGSSSYEQYF.

This chain joins TRBV30 and TRBJ2-2; no firm D call. CDR1 and CDR2 (germline): GTSNPN, SVGIG (reference sequence). The V end was cut by 4 bases, the J end by 1 base, with 13 bases between. The CDR3 loop spans 15 amino acids. CDR3 sequence: CAWKVGIGNTGELFF. The DNA of the CDR3 is TGTGCCTGGAAGGTGGGGATAGGGAACACCGGGGAGCTGTTTTTT.

This chain links TRBV5-1 with TRBJ1-2, with 7 bases fitting TRBD1. The germline CDR1 and CDR2 sequences are SGHRS and YFSETQ. There are 16 residues in the CDR3. The V gene end was trimmed by 0 bases and the J gene end by 0 bases; junction bases not matched to a gene: 5. In DNA, the CDR3 is TGCGCCAGCAGCTTGGCCCCGGGACAGACTAACTATGGCTACACCTTC. Translated: CASSLAPGQTNYGYTF.

The chain combines TRBV4-2 with TRBJ1-4; D might be TRBD1 (6 bases). Looked up from germline, CDR1 is LGHNA and CDR2 is YNFKEQ. The ends were cut back, 1 base at V and 5 bases at J, with 14 bases in the middle. This CDR3 comprises 16 residues. The CDR3 DNA sequence: TGTGCCAGCAGCCAAGGGTGGGGGGACAACAATGAAAAACTGTTTTTT. It encodes CASSQGWGDNNEKLFF.

The chain couples TRBV5-1 to TRBJ1-2, with a tentative D call TRBD1 (5 bases). Germline loops: CDR1 SGHRS, CDR2 YFSETQ. There are 16 residues in the CDR3. V gave up 4 bases and J gave up 0 bases, with 16 bases separating them. The CDR3 DNA follows: TGCGCCAGCAGCCCCGGACACTCCACTCCTAACTATGGCTACACCTTC. This encodes CASSPGHSTPNYGYTF.

The chain joins TRBV19 to TRBJ2-5, with D tentatively TRBD2 (5 bases). Trimming cost V 5 bases and J 5 bases, with 15 bases left between them. The CDR3 runs to 14 residues. Germline V gives CDR1 LNHDA, CDR2 SQIVND (reference sequence). The CDR3 protein is CASSWRSGGETQYF. CDR3 nucleotide sequence: TGTGCCAGTAGTTGGAGGAGCGGAGGTGAGACCCAGTACTTC.

Here the CDR3 DNA reads TGTGCCAGTAGTATATCTACGTGGCTATGGGATGAGCAGTTCTTC. Amino acids: CASSISTWLWDEQFF. The rearrangement joins TRBV19 to TRBJ2-1; D gene uncertain. The CDR3 contains 15 residues. Trimming removed 2 bases at V and 8 bases at J, with 16 bases between. Germline CDR1 and CDR2: LNHDA and SQIVND (reference sequence).

To note about this clone: A junction end diverges from the germline sequence, so it may reflect a read error. CDR3 protein: CASSLAGGPGEQYF. The CDR3 DNA sequence: TGTGCCAGCAGTTTAGCGGGAGGTCCAGGCGAGCAGTACTTC. The V gene is TRBV7-2, the J gene TRBJ2-7; 10 bases line up with TRBD2. CDR1 is SGHTA and CDR2 is FQGNSA in the germline V gene. CDR3 length: 14 residues. The complete variable domain, with remaining parts taken from reference TRBV7-2 and TRBJ2-7, reads GAGVSQSPSNKVTEKGKDVELRCDPISGHTALYWYRQSLGQGLEFLIYFQGNSAPDKSGLPSDRFSAERTGGSVSTLTIQRTQQEDSAVYLCASSLAGGPGEQYFGPGTRLTVT.